The 5 T cell receptor beta chains reported below all come from one sample, sequenced in a study of CD8 T cells in Susac syndrome. Random hexamers were used to reverse transcribe an amount of roughly 0.5 to 1 ug RNA. TCRdb ran MiXCR on the immunoSEQ multiplex PCR reads and lists one entry per CDR3 protein. In the table there are 110,000 or so distinct CDR3 sequences, 94% of which are singletons. The sequenced sample consisted of CD4+ T cells from PBMCs. The receptors derive from a human donor in good health.

J is TRBJ1-5 and V is TRBV12-3 or TRBV12-4, with D tentatively TRBD1 (5 bases). Trimming cost V 6 bases and J 1 base, with 16 bases left between them. The CDR3 runs to 16 residues. CDR3 nucleotide sequence: TGTGCCAGCAGCTTCGCCGGGACCGAGAGCAATCAGCCCCAGCATTTT. The encoded protein is CASSFAGTESNQPQHF.

This clonotype was counted a few times. V and J are TRBV6-5 and TRBJ1-2; 10 bases line up with TRBD1. Germline V gene sequence: CDR1 MNHEY, CDR2 SVGAGI. V trimming: 5 bases; J trimming: 4 bases; junction bases outside the gene matches: 1. The CDR3 runs 13 residues. The CDR3 DNA is TGTGCCAGCAGTCGGGACAGGGGCTATGGCTACACCTTC. Residues: CASSRDRGYGYTF.

The chain is built from TRBV12-3 or TRBV12-4 and TRBJ2-7, with no clear D. The CDR3 contains 12 residues. Trimming took off 3 bases at V and 3 bases at J, with 6 bases between the two ends. Here the CDR3 DNA reads TGTGCCAGCAGTTTTGCCGGCTACGAGCAGTACTTC. Its protein is CASSFAGYEQYF.

The CDR3 sequence: CASRGDMNTEAFF. CDR3 DNA sequence: TGTGCCAGCCGTGGGGATATGAACACTGAAGCTTTCTTT. This rearrangement joins TRBV6-2 or TRBV6-3 to TRBJ1-1; D is undetermined. V lost 8 bases, J lost 0 bases, and 10 bases lay in between. Germline V gene lookup returns CDR1 MNHEY and CDR2 SVGEGT. The CDR3 sequence is 13 residues long.

The chain couples TRBV19 to TRBJ2-1; 9 nucleotides line up with TRBD1. This CDR3 is built from 12 residues. Germline loops: CDR1 LNHDA, CDR2 SQIVND (reference sequence). V lost 10 bases, J lost 6 bases, and 4 bases stayed unmatched. The CDR3 DNA sequence: TGTGCCACCAGGGACAGGGTCAATGAGCAGTTCTTC. Its protein product is CATRDRVNEQFF.